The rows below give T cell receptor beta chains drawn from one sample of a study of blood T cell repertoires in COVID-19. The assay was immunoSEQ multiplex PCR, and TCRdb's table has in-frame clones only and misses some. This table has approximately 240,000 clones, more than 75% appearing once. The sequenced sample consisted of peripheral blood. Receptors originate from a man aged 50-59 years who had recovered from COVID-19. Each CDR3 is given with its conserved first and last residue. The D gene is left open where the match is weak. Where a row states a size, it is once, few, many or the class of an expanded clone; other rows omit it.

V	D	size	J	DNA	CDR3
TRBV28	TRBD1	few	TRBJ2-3	TGTGCCAGCAGTGACAGGGACACAGATACGCAGTATTTT	CASSDRDTDTQYF
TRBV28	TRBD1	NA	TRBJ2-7	TGTGCCAGCAGTTTGGGGGACAGGGCGGACTACGAGCAGTACTTC	CASSLGDRADYEQYF
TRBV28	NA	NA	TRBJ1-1	TGTGCCAGCAAGGCAGGGGCGAACACTGAAGCTTTCTTT	CASKAGANTEAFF
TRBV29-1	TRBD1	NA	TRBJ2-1	TGCAGCGGAAAGGGACAGGGCGTTGAGCAGTTCTTC	CSGKGQGVEQFF
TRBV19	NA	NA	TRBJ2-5	TGTGCCAGTAGTACCGCCGCAGGGTTCGCCTCGCAAGAGACCCAGTACTTC	CASSTAAGFASQETQYF
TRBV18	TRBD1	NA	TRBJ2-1	TGTGCCAGCTCAGAAGCACGACAGGGCAATGAGCAGTTCTTC	CASSEARQGNEQFF
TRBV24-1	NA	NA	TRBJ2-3	TGTGCCACCAGTGATTTGTGGACGGGGAAGTCCACAGATACGCAGTATTTT	CATSDLWTGKSTDTQYF
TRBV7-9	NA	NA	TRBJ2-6	TGTGCCAGCAGCTCCGGCGAGGGATCTGGGGCCAACGTCCTGACTTTC	CASSSGEGSGANVLTF
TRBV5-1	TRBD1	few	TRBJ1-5	TGCGCCAGCAGTCCAGGGACAGGGGGGGATCAGCCCCAGCATTTT	CASSPGTGGDQPQHF
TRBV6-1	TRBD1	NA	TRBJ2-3	TGTGCCAGCAGTGTCCGGGACAGGGGGCTTGCGGATACGCAGTATTTT	CASSVRDRGLADTQYF
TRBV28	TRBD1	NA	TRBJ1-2	TGTGCCAGCAGTTTATTGGACAGGGGGCATGTTGGTGGCTACACCTTC	CASSLLDRGHVGGYTF
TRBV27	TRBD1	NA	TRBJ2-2	TGTGCCAGCACCTCCTGGGGGACAGCTAACACCGGGGAGCTGTTTTTT	CASTSWGTANTGELFF
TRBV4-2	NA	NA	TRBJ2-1	TGTGCCAGCAGCCACGGGCGGGGGCGGGAGAGCAGTGAGCAGTTCTTC	CASSHGRGRESSEQFF
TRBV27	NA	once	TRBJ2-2	TGTGCCAGCAGTCCAGGATTGAACACCGGGGAGCTGTTTTTT	CASSPGLNTGELFF
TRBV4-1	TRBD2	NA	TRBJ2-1	TGCGCCAGCAGCCAAGAAGGGACTAGCGGACCTCGGGGCGATGAGCAGTTCTTC	CASSQEGTSGPRGDEQFF
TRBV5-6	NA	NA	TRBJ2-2	TGTGCCAGCCGGACGGTGGGAGAAGGCCGGGAGCTGTTTTTT	CASRTVGEGRELFF
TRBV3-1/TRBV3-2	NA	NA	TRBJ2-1	TGTGCCAGCAGCCTCTTCCATGAGCAGTTCTTC	CASSLFHEQFF
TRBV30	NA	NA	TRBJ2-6	TGTGCCTGGAGGGCGCGGGGGCTGGGGGCCAACGTCCTGACTTTC	CAWRARGLGANVLTF
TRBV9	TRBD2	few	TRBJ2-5	TGTGCCAGCAGCTCTAGCGGGAGAAGAGAGACCCAGTACTTC	CASSSSGRRETQYF
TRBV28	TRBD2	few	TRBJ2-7	TGTGCCAGCAGGGGGGGGACTAGCGGCTCCTACGAGCAGTACTTC	CASRGGTSGSYEQYF
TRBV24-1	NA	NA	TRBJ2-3	TGTGCCACCAGTGACCACTATAGTGCAGATACGCAGTATTTT	CATSDHYSADTQYF
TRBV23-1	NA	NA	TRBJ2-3	TGCGCCAGCAGTCAATGCGAGGACAGACTAGCTTACACAGATACGCAGTATTTT	CASSQCEDRLAYTDTQYF
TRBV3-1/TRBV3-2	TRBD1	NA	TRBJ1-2	TGTGCCAGCAGCCAATCCCAATACCGGACAGGGTCGAACTATGGCTACACCTTC	CASSQSQYRTGSNYGYTF
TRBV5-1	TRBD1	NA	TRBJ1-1	TGCGCCAGCAGCTCCCCAGACAGGGGGGACACTGAAGCTTTCTTT	CASSSPDRGDTEAFF
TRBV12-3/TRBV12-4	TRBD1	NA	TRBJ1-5	TGTGCCAGCAAAAGGACAGGGGAAAAGCCCCAGCATTTT	CASKRTGEKPQHF
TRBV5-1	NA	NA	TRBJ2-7	TGCGCCAGCAGCCCGTTCGACCCGGGGGCCTACGAGCAGTACTTC	CASSPFDPGAYEQYF
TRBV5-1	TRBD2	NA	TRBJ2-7	TGCGCCAGCAGCTTGGGGGGTAGCGGGAGTTACGAGCAGTACTTC	CASSLGGSGSYEQYF
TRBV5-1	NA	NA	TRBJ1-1	TGCGCCAGCAGCTTGGGTCTTAGAAACACTGAAGCTTTCTTT	CASSLGLRNTEAFF
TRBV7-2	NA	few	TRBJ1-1	TGTGCCAGCAGCTTCGGGGGGTACAGGAGGAACACTGAAGCTTTCTTT	CASSFGGYRRNTEAFF